This TCR beta chain was documented in a study of regulatory T cells in long-lasting Graves disease. Points from the study as a whole: TCR diversity in persistent Graves' patients was below that of newly diagnosed ones.

Germline CDR1 reads LGHNT; CDR2 reads FRNRAP. This CDR3 spans 14 amino acids. V lost 0 bases to trimming and J lost 6 bases, with 10 bases between them. Specified time point: newly diagnosed GD, antithyroid drugs for less than 3 months. Researchers made the TCR library from RNA that was extracted from PBMCs. The authors built TCR beta libraries using iRepertoire HTBI primers and Arm-PCR of CDR3 regions. In the original processing: 60 to 65 TRBV and approximately 13 TRBJ segments were identified across samples. One entry per CDR3 protein results from TCRdb running MiXCR on the multiplex PCR reads. The V and J calls here are based on TCRdb, not the publication. The sample contains about 420,000 distinct CDR3 sequences, about a sixth of which appear only once. Points on this clonotype: Its target is unknown.

The data also belong to a second study, concerning T cells in Graves' hyperthyroidism and ophthalmopathy. In that study: Participants, patients aged 18 to 65, had newly diagnosed hyperthyroidism with a duration under 2 months.

The clonotype comes from a woman between 18 and 29 years old with Graves disease. The material sequenced was peripheral blood mononuclear cells (PBMCs), taken at new diagnosis, from a patient treated with antithyroid drugs. This chain uses TRBV12-5 with TRBJ2-3; D perhaps matches TRBD1 (6 bases). CDR3 sequence (DNA): TGTGCTAGTGGTTTGGTAACAAGGGGGGATACGCAGTATTTT. It codes for CASGLVTRGDTQYF.